This TCR beta chain was recovered during a study of cytomegalovirus exposure and HLA in healthy donors. Study-wide context: A preliminary data release comprised about 85 million unique TCRs obtained from HLA-typed donors. Study results and caveats: A list of about 180 TCR beta chains associated with cytomegalovirus was given.

For this clone: Its antigen is unknown.

The germline V gene has CDR1 LNHDA and CDR2 SQIVND (reference sequence). Trimming at V came to 3 bases and at J to 4 bases, leaving 8 bases not matched to a gene. There are 16 residues in the CDR3. Donors likely had unrecorded immune exposures despite being nominally healthy when sampled. 13 Jbeta primers and 60 Vbeta primers were used for the PCR. Clones were sequenced by immunoSEQ multiplex PCR, and TCRdb holds only the in-frame ones, with some missing. The table lists 130,000 to 150,000 clones, around 80% of them singletons. The gene calls are TRBV19 and TRBJ1-2, with 10 bases aligning to TRBD1. This TCR was sampled from a man aged 35 to 55 in good health and CMV-seropositive. Sequenced input: PBMCs. The CDR3: CASSIEGQGSSYGYTF. Written as DNA, the CDR3 is TGTGCCAGTAGTATCGAGGGACAGGGGTCTTCCTATGGCTACACCTTC.